The 18 T cell receptor beta chains below come from one sample, sequenced in a study of blood T cell repertoires in COVID-19. The protocol was immunoSEQ multiplex PCR, while the TCRdb copy is restricted to in-frame clones and leaves out a portion. In the table there are about 210,000 clones, around 85% of which are singletons. The sequenced sample was PBMCs or T cells enriched from blood (not recorded which). The receptor set was obtained from a man in his forties or fifties who had recovered from COVID-19.

The chain has TRBV5-1 and TRBJ2-3; 7 bases align to TRBD1. The J segment lost 5 bases and the V segment lost 8 bases, leaving 5 bases of the junction unmatched. CDR3 size: 12 residues. Germline loops: CDR1 SGHRS, CDR2 YFSETQ. CDR3 region: CASRQGGDTQYF. The CDR3 region has the DNA TGCGCCAGTCGACAGGGCGGAGATACGCAGTATTTT.

The V gene is TRBV6-2 or TRBV6-3, the J gene TRBJ2-1, with 8 nucleotides matching TRBD1. Germline CDR1 is MNHEY and CDR2 is SVGEGT. Trimming at V came to 5 bases and at J to 3 bases, leaving 6 bases not matched to a gene. The CDR3 contains 15 residues. CDR3 coding DNA: TGTGCCAGCAGTGACAGGGGACTCAGCTACAATGAGCAGTTCTTC. Its protein product is CASSDRGLSYNEQFF.

V is TRBV3-1 (or the pseudogene TRBV3-2) and J is TRBJ2-5; D not certain. The CDR3 has 14 residues. Trimming took off 0 bases at V and 2 bases at J, with 7 bases between the two ends. The germline V gene has CDR1 LGHDT and CDR2 YNNKEL (reference sequence). CDR3 in amino acids: CASSQDVYQETQYF. DNA of the CDR3: TGTGCCAGCAGCCAAGATGTGTATCAAGAGACCCAGTACTTC.

The chain combines TRBV4-2 with TRBJ1-4, with 7 bases matching TRBD1. The CDR3 sequence is 15 residues long. V shed 0 bases, J shed 8 bases, and the junction held 6 bases outside the gene matches. Per germline, CDR1 LGHNA and CDR2 YNFKEQ. CDR3 DNA: TGTGCCAGCAGCCAAGATCAGGGGGGAGTGGAAAAACTGTTTTTT. Its protein product is CASSQDQGGVEKLFF.

V gene TRBV27 combines with J gene TRBJ2-4; 9 bases match TRBD2. Germline trimming cut 6 bases from V and 0 bases from J; bases unmatched to any gene: 3. The CDR3 sequence is 15 residues long. Germline CDR1 and CDR2: MNHEY and SMNVEV (reference sequence). CDR3 protein: CASRGAGGAKNIQYF. The CDR3 DNA reads as TGTGCCAGCAGGGGAGCGGGAGGAGCCAAAAACATTCAGTACTTC.

This rearrangement joins TRBV28 to TRBJ2-1, with 7 bases fitting TRBD2. Looked up from germline, CDR1 is MDHEN and CDR2 is SYDVKM. The CDR3 has 13 amino acids. V shed 6 bases and J 5 bases; nucleotides not matched to a gene: 4. Written as DNA, the CDR3 is TGTGCCAGCAGCCGGGACTACAACAATGAGCAGTTCTTC. It codes for CASSRDYNNEQFF. The variable domain in full, with the rest retrieved from reference TRBV28 and TRBJ2-1, is DVKVTQSSRYLVKRTGEKVFLECVQDMDHENMFWYRQDPGLGLRLIYFSYDVKMKEKGDIPEGYSVSREKKERFSLILESASTNQTSMYLCASSRDYNNEQFFGPGTRLTVL.

The CDR3 loop reads CASSLFREQYF. The CDR3 bases are TGTGCCAGCAGCTTATTCAGGGAGCAGTACTTC. This chain connects TRBV7-2 to TRBJ2-7; D uncertain. The CDR3 sequence is 11 residues long. V dropped 2 bases and J dropped 7 bases, with 6 bases sitting between them. Germline V CDR1 and CDR2: SGHTA, FQGNSA.

The genes are TRBV25-1 and TRBJ1-1; D might be TRBD1 (5 bases). CDR1 is MGHDK and CDR2 is SYGVNS in the germline V gene. V gave up 5 bases and J gave up 4 bases, with 11 bases separating them. The CDR3 has 13 amino acids. CDR3 sequence: CASSPIGGTEAFF. Written as DNA, the CDR3 is TGTGCCAGCAGTCCTATCGGGGGCACTGAAGCTTTCTTT.

V usage is TRBV7-9 and J usage is TRBJ1-5, with TRBD1 as a possible D gene (5 bases). The CDR3 runs 14 residues. The V and J ends lost 3 bases and 7 bases respectively, with 13 bases between them. Germline V CDR1 and CDR2: SEHNR, FQNEAQ (reference sequence). Here the CDR3 reads CASSFAGPKQPQHF. Here the CDR3 DNA reads TGTGCCAGCAGCTTTGCAGGGCCTAAGCAGCCCCAGCATTTT.

This clone was counted between two and nine times. The CDR3 reads CASRFRGMASRGYTF. In DNA form, the CDR3 reads TGTGCAAGTCGCTTTCGGGGTATGGCAAGTCGGGGCTACACCTTC. The rearrangement joins TRBV12-2 to TRBJ1-2. TRBV12-2 is a pseudogene locus. The CDR3 is 15 residues long.

The rearrangement joins TRBV6-5 to TRBJ2-7; D might be TRBD2 (5 bases). The ends were cut back, 10 bases at V and 3 bases at J, with 10 bases in the middle. CDR1 MNHEY and CDR2 SVGAGI come from the germline V gene. The length of the CDR3 is 11 residues. As DNA, the CDR3 is TGTGCCACGGACTTGAACTACGAGCAGTACTTC. Translation: CATDLNYEQYF.

V usage is TRBV5-1 and J usage is TRBJ2-4, with 12 positions matching TRBD1. V shed 3 bases, J shed 6 bases, and the junction held 4 bases outside the gene matches. The germline CDR1 and CDR2 sequences are SGHRS and YFSETQ. The CDR3 is made up of 15 amino acids. In DNA, the CDR3 is TGCGCCAGCAGCTGGGACAGGGGGCCGGGAAACATTCAGTACTTC. This sequence encodes CASSWDRGPGNIQYF.

The genes are TRBV25-1 and TRBJ2-7; a possible D gene is TRBD1 (5 bases). V was trimmed by 1 base and J by 3 bases, leaving 16 bases between them. Germline CDR1 MGHDK, CDR2 SYGVNS. This CDR3 comprises 16 residues. The CDR3 loop reads CASSESWRGQGYEQYF. The CDR3 DNA reads as TGTGCCAGCAGTGAATCGTGGAGAGGCCAGGGCTACGAGCAGTACTTC.

The chain is built from TRBV3-1 (or the pseudogene TRBV3-2) and TRBJ1-1, with D unclear. Germline CDR1 LGHDT, CDR2 YNNKEL (reference sequence). This CDR3 is 16 amino acids long. V was pared by 6 bases and J by 0 bases, with 17 bases between. CDR3 coding DNA: TGTGCCAGCAGGAATTGGACGGGGAGCTTGAACACTGAAGCTTTCTTT. This translates into CASRNWTGSLNTEAFF.

The chain has TRBV10-3 and TRBJ2-3; TRBD2 agrees at 8 bases. V lost 7 bases, J lost 1 base, and 13 bases stayed unmatched. Germline loops: CDR1 ENHRY, CDR2 SYGVKD. The CDR3 runs 17 residues. CDR3 region: CAINTGRADLRTDTQYF. CDR3 DNA: TGTGCCATCAACACCGGGAGGGCGGACCTGCGCACAGATACGCAGTATTTT.

The rearrangement joins TRBV2 to TRBJ1-6; 7 bases are a match to TRBD1. V was clipped by 0 bases and J by 7 bases; unmatched bases: 6. Germline loops: CDR1 SNHLY, CDR2 FYNNEI. The CDR3 sequence is 16 residues long. The CDR3 nucleotides are TGTGCCAGCAGTGAAGCAGTCAGGGGGAAGAATTCACCCCTCCACTTT. Encoded protein: CASSEAVRGKNSPLHF.

The gene calls are TRBV19 and TRBJ2-1; D might be TRBD2 (5 bases). V was shortened by 2 bases and J by 9 bases, with 14 bases between the two germline ends. Germline assignment: CDR1 LNHDA and CDR2 SQIVND (reference sequence). There are 14 residues in the CDR3. Here the CDR3 DNA reads TGTGCCAGTAGTATAAGCATTATCGGAGGTGAGCAGTTCTTC. This sequence encodes CASSISIIGGEQFF.

In its sample, this clone was seen a few times. The V call is TRBV5-5, the J call TRBJ2-5, with TRBD1 identical over 8 bases. V was clipped by 0 bases and J by 4 bases; unmatched bases: 8. CDR1 and CDR2 (germline): SGHKS, YYEKEE (reference sequence). This CDR3 region has 16 residues. Written as DNA, the CDR3 is TGTGCCAGCAGCTTGGCCGCGGCAGGGGGCCGAGAGACCCAGTACTTC. This translates into CASSLAAAGGRETQYF.